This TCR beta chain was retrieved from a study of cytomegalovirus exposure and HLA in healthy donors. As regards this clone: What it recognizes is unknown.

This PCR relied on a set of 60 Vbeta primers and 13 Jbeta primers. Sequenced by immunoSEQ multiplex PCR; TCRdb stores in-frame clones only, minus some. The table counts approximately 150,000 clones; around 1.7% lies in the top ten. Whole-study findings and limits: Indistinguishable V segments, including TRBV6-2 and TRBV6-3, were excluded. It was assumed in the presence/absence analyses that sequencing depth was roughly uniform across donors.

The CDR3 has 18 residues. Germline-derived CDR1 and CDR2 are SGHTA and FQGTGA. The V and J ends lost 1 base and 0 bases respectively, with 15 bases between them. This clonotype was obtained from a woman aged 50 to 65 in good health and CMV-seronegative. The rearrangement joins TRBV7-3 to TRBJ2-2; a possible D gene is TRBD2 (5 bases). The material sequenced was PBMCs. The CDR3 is CASSLRGEQTTNTGELFF. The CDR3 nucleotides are TGTGCCAGCAGCTTAAGAGGAGAACAGACTACGAACACCGGGGAGCTGTTTTTT. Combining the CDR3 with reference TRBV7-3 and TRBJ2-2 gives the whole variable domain GAGVSQTPSNKVTEKGKYVELRCDPISGHTALYWYRQSLGQGPEFLIYFQGTGAADDSGLPNDRFFAVRPEGSVSTLKIQRTERGDSAVYLCASSLRGEQTTNTGELFFGEGSRLTVL.